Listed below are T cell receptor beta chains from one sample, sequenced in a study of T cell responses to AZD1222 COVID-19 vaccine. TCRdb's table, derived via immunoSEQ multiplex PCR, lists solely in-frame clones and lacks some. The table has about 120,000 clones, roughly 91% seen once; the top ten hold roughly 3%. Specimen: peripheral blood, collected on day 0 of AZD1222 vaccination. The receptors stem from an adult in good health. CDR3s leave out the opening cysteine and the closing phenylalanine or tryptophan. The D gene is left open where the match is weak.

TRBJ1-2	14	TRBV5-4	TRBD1	ASSLNLQGALFGYT
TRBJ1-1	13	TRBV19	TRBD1	ASSPDRLALGEAF
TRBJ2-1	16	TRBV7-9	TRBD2	ASSPGLAGGSSYNEQF
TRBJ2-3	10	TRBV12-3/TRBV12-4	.	ASSPNGDTQY
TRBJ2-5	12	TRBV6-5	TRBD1	ASSPGTGVETQY
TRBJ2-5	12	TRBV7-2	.	ASSLAGGMKTQY
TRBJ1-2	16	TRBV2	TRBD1	ASTYRRGQGKANYGYT
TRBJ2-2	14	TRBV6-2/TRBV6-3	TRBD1	ASSYLGTGDTGELF
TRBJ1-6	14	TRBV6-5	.	ASSYKATGYNSPLH
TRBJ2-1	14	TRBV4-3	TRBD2	ASSPVRAGGPGEQF
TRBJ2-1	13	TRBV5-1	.	ASSLVPGAHNEQF
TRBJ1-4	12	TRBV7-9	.	ASSLRTTNEKLF
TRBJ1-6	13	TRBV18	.	ASSPSGEYNSPLH
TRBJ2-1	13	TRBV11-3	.	ASSLSTSFVNEQF
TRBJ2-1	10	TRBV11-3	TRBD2	ASSFSGAEQF